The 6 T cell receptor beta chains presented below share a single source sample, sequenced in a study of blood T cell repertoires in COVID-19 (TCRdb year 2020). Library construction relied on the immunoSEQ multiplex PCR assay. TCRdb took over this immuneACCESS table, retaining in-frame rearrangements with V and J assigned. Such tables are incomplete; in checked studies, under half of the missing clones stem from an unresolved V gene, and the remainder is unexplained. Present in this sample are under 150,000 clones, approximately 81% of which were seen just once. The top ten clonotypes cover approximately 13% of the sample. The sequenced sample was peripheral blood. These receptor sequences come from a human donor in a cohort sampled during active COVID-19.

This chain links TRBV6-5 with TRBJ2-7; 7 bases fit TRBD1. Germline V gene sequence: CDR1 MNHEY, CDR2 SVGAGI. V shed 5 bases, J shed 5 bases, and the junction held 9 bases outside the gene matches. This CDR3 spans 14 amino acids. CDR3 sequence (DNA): TGTGCCAGCAGTACTATAGACAGGGTGAACGAGCAGTACTTC. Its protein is CASSTIDRVNEQYF.

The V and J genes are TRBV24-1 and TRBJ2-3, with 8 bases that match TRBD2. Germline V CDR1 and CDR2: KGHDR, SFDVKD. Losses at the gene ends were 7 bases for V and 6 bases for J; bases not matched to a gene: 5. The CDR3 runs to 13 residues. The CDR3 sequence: CATSGGASDTQYF. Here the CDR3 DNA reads TGTGCCACCAGCGGGGGGGCTAGTGATACGCAGTATTTT.

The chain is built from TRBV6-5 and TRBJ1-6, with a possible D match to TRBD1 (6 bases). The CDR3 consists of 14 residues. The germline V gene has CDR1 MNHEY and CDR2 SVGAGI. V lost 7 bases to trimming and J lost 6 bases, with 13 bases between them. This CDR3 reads CASNPTGINSPLHF. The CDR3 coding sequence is TGTGCCAGCAACCCGACAGGTATTAATTCACCCCTCCACTTT.

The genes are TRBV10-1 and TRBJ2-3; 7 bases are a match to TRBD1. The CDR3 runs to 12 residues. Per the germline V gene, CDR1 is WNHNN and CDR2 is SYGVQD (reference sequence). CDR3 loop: CASQGGSDTQYF. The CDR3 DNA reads TGCGCATCCCAAGGGGGCTCAGATACGCAGTATTTT.

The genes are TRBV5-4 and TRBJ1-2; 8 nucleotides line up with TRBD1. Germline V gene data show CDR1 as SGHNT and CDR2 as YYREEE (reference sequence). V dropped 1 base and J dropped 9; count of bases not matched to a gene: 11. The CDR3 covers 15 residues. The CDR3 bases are TGTGCCAGCAGCTTGCAGGCCGGGGGGACAGGCAGCTACACCTTC. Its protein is CASSLQAGGTGSYTF.

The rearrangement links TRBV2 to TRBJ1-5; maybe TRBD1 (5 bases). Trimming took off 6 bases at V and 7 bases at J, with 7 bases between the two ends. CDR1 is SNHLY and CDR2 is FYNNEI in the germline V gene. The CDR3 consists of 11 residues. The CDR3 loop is CASRRDQPQHF. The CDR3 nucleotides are TGTGCCAGCAGGCGGGACCAGCCCCAGCATTTT. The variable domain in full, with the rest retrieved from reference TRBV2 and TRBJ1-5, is EPEVTQTPSHQVTQMGQEVILRCVPISNHLYFYWYRQILGQKVEFLVSFYNNEISEKSEIFDDQFSVERPDGSNFTLKIRSTKLEDSAMYFCASRRDQPQHFGDGTRLSIL.